This is a list of T cell receptor beta chains from one sample in a study of T-cell reconstitution after alpha-beta-depleted transplantation in children. Using its own MiXCR run on the PCR reads, TCRdb lists one record per CDR3 protein. The profile covers 210,000 or so distinct CDR3 sequences, with about a tenth appearing a single time and 28% taken by the ten largest. The input for sequencing was PBMCs, taken before TCRalphabeta/CD19-depleted stem cell transplant. These receptors were taken from a child younger than two with acute myeloid leukemia, due to receive a stem cell transplant. Each CDR3 is given with its conserved first and last residue. Each record gives: V gene, J gene, clone size, D gene, CDR3 DNA, CDR3 protein. D genes are given only for firm matches. Rows may omit the clone size; those that give it use once, few, many or a size class.

V: TRBV7-2; J: TRBJ2-1; size: many; D: -; DNA: TGTGCCAGCAGCTTTTCAGCTAGCCGGTTCAACAATGAGCAGTTCTTC; CDR3: CASSFSASRFNNEQFF
V: TRBV6-5; J: TRBJ2-2; size: many; D: TRBD2; DNA: TGTGCCAGCAGTTCCCGACTAGCGGGAGAGTTTGCCGGGGAGCTGTTTTTT; CDR3: CASSSRLAGEFAGELFF
V: TRBV5-1; J: TRBJ2-3; size: many; D: TRBD2; DNA: TGCGCCAGCAGCTTGCCCAGTGGAGCGGGAGGACAAAGATATACGCAGTATTTT; CDR3: CASSLPSGAGGQRYTQYF
V: TRBV12-2; J: TRBJ2-1; size: -; D: -; DNA: TGTGCAAGTCGCTTAGGATTTTTGGGACTAGCACCTTACAATGAGCAGTTCTTC; CDR3: CASRLGFLGLAPYNEQFF
V: TRBV28; J: TRBJ2-1; size: medium-sized; D: TRBD2; DNA: TGTGCCAGCAGTTTTACTAGCGGGAGGAATGAGCAGTTCTTC; CDR3: CASSFTSGRNEQFF
V: TRBV29-1; J: TRBJ1-2; size: many; D: -; DNA: TGCAGCGTTGAATGGGTGGCCAAGGGGCAGAATTATGGCTACACCTTC; CDR3: CSVEWVAKGQNYGYTF
V: TRBV11-2; J: TRBJ2-7; size: many; D: TRBD2; DNA: TGTGCCAGCAGTTCACCGACTAGCGGGAGGGCCCTGGCCTACGAGCAGTACTTC; CDR3: CASSSPTSGRALAYEQYF
V: TRBV19; J: TRBJ1-2; size: few; D: -; DNA: TGTGCAACAAGGGTGGATGGCTACACCTTC; CDR3: CATRVDGYTF
V: TRBV20-1; J: TRBJ2-3; size: many; D: -; DNA: TGCAGTGCTAGAGCTATGTCGGTGATAGATACGCAGTATTTT; CDR3: CSARAMSVIDTQYF
V: TRBV6-4; J: TRBJ1-2; size: many; D: TRBD1; DNA: TGTGCCAGCAGTGACATCCGGGACAGAGGCTATGGCTACACCTTC; CDR3: CASSDIRDRGYGYTF
V: TRBV30; J: TRBJ1-1; size: few; D: -; DNA: TGTGCCTGGAGTGTACCTGGTGGAGACACTGAAGCTTTCTTT; CDR3: CAWSVPGGDTEAFF
V: TRBV28; J: TRBJ2-1; size: few; D: TRBD2; DNA: TGTGCCAGCAGTTTAACGGGACTAGCCTATGAGCAGTTCTTC; CDR3: CASSLTGLAYEQFF
V: TRBV7-9; J: TRBJ1-1; size: many; D: -; DNA: TGTGCCAGCAGCTTCCAGGGGATGAACACTGAAGCTTTCTTT; CDR3: CASSFQGMNTEAFF
V: TRBV7-9; J: TRBJ2-2; size: many; D: -; DNA: TGTGCCAGCAGCTCTTCCGTGGCTCAGAACACCGGGGAGCTGTTTTTT; CDR3: CASSSSVAQNTGELFF
V: TRBV7-9; J: TRBJ2-1; size: many; D: -; DNA: TGTGCCAGCAGCTTAGACTCCAGCAATGAGCAGTTCTTC; CDR3: CASSLDSSNEQFF
V: TRBV15; J: TRBJ2-2; size: many; D: TRBD2; DNA: TGTGCCACCAGCAGAGAAGACGGGAGGGCCGGGAACACCGGGGAGCTGTTTTTT; CDR3: CATSREDGRAGNTGELFF
V: TRBV5-1; J: TRBJ2-6; size: many; D: -; DNA: TGCGCCAGCAGCGCCGGGGGCTCTGGGGCCAACGTCCTGACTTTC; CDR3: CASSAGGSGANVLTF
V: TRBV12-3/TRBV12-4; J: TRBJ1-2; size: many; D: -; DNA: TGTGCCAGCAGTTTGTTCGCAGAATCAGGGTATGGCTACACCTTC; CDR3: CASSLFAESGYGYTF
V: TRBV12-3/TRBV12-4; J: TRBJ1-1; size: many; D: -; DNA: TGTGCCAGCAGTCGAGAGGGCATGAACACTGAAGCTTTCTTT; CDR3: CASSREGMNTEAFF
V: TRBV12-3/TRBV12-4; J: TRBJ1-6; size: many; D: -; DNA: TGTGCCAGCAGGGGGGACAATTCACCCCTCCACTTT; CDR3: CASRGDNSPLHF
V: TRBV30; J: TRBJ2-7; size: many; D: -; DNA: TGTGCCTGGAGTAAAGCCACCTACGAGCAGTACTTC; CDR3: CAWSKATYEQYF
V: TRBV20-1; J: TRBJ2-5; size: many; D: -; DNA: TGCAGTGCTAGCGGGGACACCTTTGGGGAGACCCAGTACTTC; CDR3: CSASGDTFGETQYF
V: TRBV3-1; J: TRBJ2-1; size: many; D: -; DNA: TGTGCCAGCAGCGCTACTCGGGCCAATGAGCAGTTCTTC; CDR3: CASSATRANEQFF
V: TRBV25-1; J: TRBJ1-4; size: once; D: -; DNA: TGTGCCAGCAGTGACCGCTACCCCAGAGGTGAAGAAAAACTGTTTTTT; CDR3: CASSDRYPRGEEKLFF
V: TRBV29-1; J: TRBJ2-3; size: many; D: TRBD2; DNA: TGCAGCGTGGCAGGACTAGCGGGGCCAGATACGCAGTATTTT; CDR3: CSVAGLAGPDTQYF
V: TRBV20-1; J: TRBJ1-5; size: many; D: TRBD1; DNA: TGCAGTGCGGGACAGGGGGCCCCTTATAGCAATCAGCCCCAGCATTTT; CDR3: CSAGQGAPYSNQPQHF
V: TRBV18; J: TRBJ2-1; size: few; D: TRBD2; DNA: TGTGCCAGCTCACCCTCACTAGCGGGAAGTGAGCAGTTCTTC; CDR3: CASSPSLAGSEQFF
V: TRBV20-1; J: TRBJ2-3; size: many; D: -; DNA: TGCAGTGCCCTAAATGGGGCAGATACGCAGTATTTT; CDR3: CSALNGADTQYF
V: TRBV5-1; J: TRBJ2-7; size: many; D: -; DNA: TGCGCCAGCCGGGGGTCCTACGAGCAGTACTTC; CDR3: CASRGSYEQYF
V: TRBV5-5; J: TRBJ2-5; size: few; D: -; DNA: TGTGCCAGCAGCCCTTCGATCCAACAAGAGACCCAGTACTTC; CDR3: CASSPSIQQETQYF
V: TRBV7-2; J: TRBJ1-2; size: many; D: -; DNA: TGTGCCAGCAGCTTTCGTTGGTCAGGGTCGGAAGGCTACACCTTC; CDR3: CASSFRWSGSEGYTF
V: TRBV5-1; J: TRBJ2-1; size: -; D: TRBD2; DNA: TGCGTCAGCAGTCAGACTAGCGGGACCAATGAGCAGTTCTTC; CDR3: CVSSQTSGTNEQFF
V: TRBV5-5; J: TRBJ1-2; size: many; D: TRBD1; DNA: TGTGCCAGCATTCGCCGGGACAGGGTCCCAACTAACTATGGCTACACCTTC; CDR3: CASIRRDRVPTNYGYTF
V: TRBV20-1; J: TRBJ1-1; size: -; D: TRBD1; DNA: TGCAGTGCTAGAGATGGGCCAGGGGGCATTTGGACTGAAGCTTTCTTT; CDR3: CSARDGPGGIWTEAFF
V: TRBV7-2; J: TRBJ1-1; size: many; D: -; DNA: TGTGCCACGTTGTCCGGGGGCACTGAAGCTTTCTTT; CDR3: CATLSGGTEAFF
V: TRBV20-1; J: TRBJ1-5; size: many; D: -; DNA: TGCAGTGCTAGAGAGGGTCGCAATCAGCCCCAGCATTTT; CDR3: CSAREGRNQPQHF
V: TRBV25-1; J: TRBJ1-1; size: many; D: -; DNA: TGTGCCAGCAGTGGTCAGGGTCGGACTGAAGCTTTCTTT; CDR3: CASSGQGRTEAFF